The rows below give T cell receptor beta chains drawn from one sample of a study of cytomegalovirus exposure and HLA in healthy donors. TCRdb keeps only in-frame clones here, not all; method: immunoSEQ multiplex PCR. The table lists about 140,000 clones, about four fifths of them singletons. Sequences were obtained from PBMCs. Receptor source: a male donor in good health and CMV-seropositive. Each CDR3 is given with its conserved first and last residue. The D gene is left open where the match is weak. Clone size, where shown, is once, few, many, or a class for clones that have expanded.

TRBV11-2	TRBJ1-1	NA	NA	CASSLADYTEAFF	TGTGCCAGCAGCTTAGCAGATTACACTGAAGCTTTCTTT
TRBV27	TRBJ1-1	NA	NA	CASSSGLEAFF	TGTGCCAGCAGTTCAGGACTGGAAGCTTTCTTT
TRBV14	TRBJ2-1	NA	TRBD2	CASSQDSVQSGSALNEQFF	TGTGCCAGCAGCCAAGATTCCGTCCAGAGCGGGAGTGCCCTCAATGAGCAGTTCTTC
TRBV9	TRBJ1-2	NA	NA	CASSVGGRGYGYTF	TGTGCCAGCAGCGTAGGAGGGCGTGGATATGGCTACACCTTC
TRBV4-2	TRBJ2-7	NA	TRBD2	CASSQDRLAGALGGREQYF	TGTGCCAGCAGCCAAGATCGACTAGCGGGGGCCCTGGGGGGCCGCGAGCAGTACTTC
TRBV19	TRBJ1-1	NA	TRBD1	CATRDRAGTEAFF	TGTGCCACCCGGGACAGGGCTGGCACTGAAGCTTTCTTT
TRBV5-8	TRBJ2-3	once	TRBD1	CASSLALWDSPDTQYF	TGTGCCAGCAGCTTGGCCCTGTGGGACAGTCCAGATACGCAGTATTTT
TRBV11-2	TRBJ2-5	NA	NA	CASSPTPGHSETQYF	TGTGCCAGTTCTCCGACCCCAGGACACTCAGAGACCCAGTACTTC
TRBV2	TRBJ2-7	NA	TRBD2	CASRFLTGTSGFQNYEQYF	TGTGCCAGCCGCTTCCTTACCGGGACTAGCGGTTTCCAAAACTACGAGCAGTACTTC
TRBV6-5	TRBJ2-5	NA	TRBD1	CASREGTAQETQYF	TGTGCCAGCAGAGAAGGGACAGCCCAAGAGACCCAGTACTTC
TRBV4-3	TRBJ1-2	once	TRBD1	CASSQGDSRFIPYGYTF	TGCGCCAGCAGCCAAGGGGACAGCCGATTTATCCCATATGGCTACACCTTC
TRBV5-1	TRBJ2-1	NA	TRBD1	CASTIQGAGNEQFF	TGCGCCAGCACCATACAGGGGGCTGGAAATGAGCAGTTCTTC
TRBV14	TRBJ1-3	once	NA	CASSPQGTGNTIYF	TGTGCCAGCAGCCCACAGGGAACTGGAAACACCATATATTTT
TRBV4-1	TRBJ1-1	NA	TRBD1	CASSHTTGVTEAFF	TGCGCCAGCAGCCATACTACAGGGGTCACTGAAGCTTTCTTT
TRBV7-6	TRBJ2-7	NA	TRBD1	CASSLGGTGSEQYF	TGTGCCAGCAGCTTAGGGGGGACAGGGAGCGAGCAGTACTTC
TRBV6-6	TRBJ2-7	NA	NA	CASRYETYYSYEQYF	TGTGCCAGCAGATATGAGACTTACTACTCCTACGAGCAGTACTTC
TRBV7-3	TRBJ2-5	NA	TRBD1	CASGGQVMWTQYF	TGTGCCAGTGGGGGACAGGTTATGTGGACCCAGTACTTC
TRBV27	TRBJ1-1	NA	TRBD1	CASSLSLGQGSTEAFF	TGTGCCAGCAGTTTATCGCTGGGACAGGGAAGCACTGAAGCTTTCTTT
TRBV4-3	TRBJ1-4	few	NA	CASSQGRGGDEKLFF	TGCGCCAGCAGCCAAGGGAGAGGGGGGGATGAAAAACTGTTTTTT
TRBV11-3	TRBJ2-1	NA	TRBD1	CASSSPGGRSYNEQFF	TGTGCCAGCAGCTCCCCAGGGGGTCGGTCCTACAATGAGCAGTTCTTC
TRBV27	TRBJ1-5	NA	TRBD1	CASSLGGQVDQPQHF	TGTGCCAGCTCCCTTGGGGGACAGGTAGATCAGCCCCAGCATTTT
TRBV4-3	TRBJ2-1	NA	TRBD2	CASSQGSGRNYNEQFF	TGCGCCAGCAGCCAGGGTAGCGGGAGAAACTACAATGAGCAGTTCTTC
TRBV15	TRBJ1-5	few	NA	CATSSKSGTPQPQHF	TGTGCCACCAGCAGTAAATCGGGGACACCCCAGCCCCAGCATTTT
TRBV10-3	TRBJ2-5	NA	TRBD2	CAISDPAGTQETQYF	TGTGCCATCAGTGATCCAGCGGGGACCCAAGAGACCCAGTACTTC
TRBV6-4	TRBJ2-3	NA	TRBD1	CASSETGEADTQYF	TGTGCCAGCAGCGAGACAGGGGAAGCAGATACGCAGTATTTT
TRBV19	TRBJ2-5	few	TRBD2	CASSSSGVQETQYF	TGTGCCAGTAGTAGTAGCGGGGTACAAGAGACCCAGTACTTC
TRBV12-5	TRBJ2-3	NA	TRBD1	CASGQRQGASTDTQYF	TGTGCTAGTGGTCAGCGACAGGGGGCCAGCACAGATACGCAGTATTTT
TRBV27	TRBJ2-1	NA	NA	CASSLSSGELYNEQFF	TGTGCCAGCAGTTTAAGTTCGGGAGAGTTATACAATGAGCAGTTCTTC
TRBV30	TRBJ1-5	NA	NA	CAWSVLSGNQPQHF	TGTGCCTGGAGTGTATTATCAGGGAATCAGCCCCAGCATTTT
TRBV7-8	TRBJ1-2	NA	NA	CASSLGEEYGYTF	TGTGCCAGCAGCTTGGGAGAAGAGTATGGCTACACCTTC
TRBV15	TRBJ2-7	few	TRBD2	CATSRPTSGQYEQYF	TGTGCCACCAGCAGACCGACTAGCGGGCAATACGAGCAGTACTTC
TRBV10-1	TRBJ2-7	NA	NA	CASSHRDSEQYF	TGCGCCAGCAGTCACCGGGACTCCGAGCAGTACTTC
TRBV7-9	TRBJ1-4	NA	NA	CASSGIRGFGEKLFF	TGTGCCAGCAGCGGAATTCGAGGGTTTGGAGAAAAACTGTTTTTT
TRBV7-8	TRBJ1-1	NA	TRBD1	CASSWAGGLNTEAFF	TGTGCCAGCAGCTGGGCAGGGGGCTTGAACACTGAAGCTTTCTTT
TRBV11-2	TRBJ2-5	NA	NA	CASSPQGGKETQYF	TGTGCCAGCAGCCCCCAGGGGGGAAAAGAGACCCAGTACTTC
TRBV5-6	TRBJ1-1	NA	NA	CASSFYSSEAFF	TGTGCCAGCAGCTTCTATTCATCTGAAGCTTTCTTT